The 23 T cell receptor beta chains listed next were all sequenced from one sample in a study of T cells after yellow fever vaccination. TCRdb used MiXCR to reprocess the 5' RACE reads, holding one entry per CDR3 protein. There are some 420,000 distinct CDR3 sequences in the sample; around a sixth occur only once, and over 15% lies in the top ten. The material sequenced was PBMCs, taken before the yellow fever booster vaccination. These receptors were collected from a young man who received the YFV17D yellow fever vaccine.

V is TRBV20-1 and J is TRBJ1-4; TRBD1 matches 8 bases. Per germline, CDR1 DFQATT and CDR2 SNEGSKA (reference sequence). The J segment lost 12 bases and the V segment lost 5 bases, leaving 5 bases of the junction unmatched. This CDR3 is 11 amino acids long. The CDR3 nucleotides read TGCAGTGCTGGACAGGGTGTGCAACTGTTTTTT. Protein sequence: CSAGQGVQLFF.

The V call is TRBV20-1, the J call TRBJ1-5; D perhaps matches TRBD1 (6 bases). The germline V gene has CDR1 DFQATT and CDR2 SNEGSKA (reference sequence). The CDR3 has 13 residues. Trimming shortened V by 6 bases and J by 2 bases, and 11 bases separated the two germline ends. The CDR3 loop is CSALGGGNQPQHF. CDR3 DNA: TGCAGTGCCCTAGGGGGGGGCAATCAGCCCCAGCATTTT.

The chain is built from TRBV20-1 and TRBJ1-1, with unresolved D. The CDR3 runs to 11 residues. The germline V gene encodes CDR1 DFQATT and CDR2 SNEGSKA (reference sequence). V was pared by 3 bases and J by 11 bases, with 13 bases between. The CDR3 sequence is CSARRAPVAFF. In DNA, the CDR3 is TGCAGTGCTAGGAGGGCCCCAGTGGCTTTCTTT.

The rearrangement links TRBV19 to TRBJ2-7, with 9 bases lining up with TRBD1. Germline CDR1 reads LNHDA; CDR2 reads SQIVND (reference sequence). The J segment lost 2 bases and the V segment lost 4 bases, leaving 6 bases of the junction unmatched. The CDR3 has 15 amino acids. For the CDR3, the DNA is TGTGCCAGTAGTACCTCCGGGACAGGGACCTACGAGCAGTACTTC. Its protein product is CASSTSGTGTYEQYF.

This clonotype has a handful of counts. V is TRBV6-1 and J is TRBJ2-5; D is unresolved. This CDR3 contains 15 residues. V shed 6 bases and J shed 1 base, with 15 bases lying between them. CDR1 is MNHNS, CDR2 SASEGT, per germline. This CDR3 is CASRDIGKSQETQYF. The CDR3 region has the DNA TGTGCCAGCAGAGATATAGGGAAATCCCAAGAGACCCAGTACTTC.

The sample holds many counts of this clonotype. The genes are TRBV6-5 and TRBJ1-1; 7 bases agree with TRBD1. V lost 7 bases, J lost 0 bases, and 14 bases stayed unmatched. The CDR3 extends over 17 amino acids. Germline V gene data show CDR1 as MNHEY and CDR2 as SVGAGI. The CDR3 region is CASISIGGGGVNTEAFF. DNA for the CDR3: TGTGCCAGCATCAGTATAGGGGGCGGAGGGGTGAACACTGAAGCTTTCTTT.

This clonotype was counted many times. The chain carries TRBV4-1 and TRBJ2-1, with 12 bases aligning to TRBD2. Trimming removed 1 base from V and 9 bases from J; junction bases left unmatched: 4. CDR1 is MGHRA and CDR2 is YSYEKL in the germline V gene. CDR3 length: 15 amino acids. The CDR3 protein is CASSQASGGASEQFF. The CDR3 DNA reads TGCGCCAGCAGCCAAGCTAGCGGGGGGGCCAGTGAGCAGTTCTTC.

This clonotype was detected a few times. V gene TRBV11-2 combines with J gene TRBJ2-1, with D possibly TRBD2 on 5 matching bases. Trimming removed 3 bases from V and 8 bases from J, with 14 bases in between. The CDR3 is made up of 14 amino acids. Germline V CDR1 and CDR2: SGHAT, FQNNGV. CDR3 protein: CASSLPSGFYEQFF. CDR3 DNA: TGTGCCAGCAGCTTGCCTTCGGGGTTTTATGAGCAGTTCTTC.

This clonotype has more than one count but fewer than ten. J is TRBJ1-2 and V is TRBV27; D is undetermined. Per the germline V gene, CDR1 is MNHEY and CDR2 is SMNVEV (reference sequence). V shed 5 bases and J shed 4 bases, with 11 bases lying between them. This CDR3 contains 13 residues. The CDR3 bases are TGTGCCAGCAGTCGAGGACCTCCCTATGGCTACACCTTC. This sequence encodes CASSRGPPYGYTF.

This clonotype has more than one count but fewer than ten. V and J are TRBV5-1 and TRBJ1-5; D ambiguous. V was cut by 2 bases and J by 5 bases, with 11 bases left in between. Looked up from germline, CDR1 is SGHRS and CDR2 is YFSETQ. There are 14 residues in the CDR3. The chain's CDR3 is CASSFGGRDQPQHF. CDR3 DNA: TGCGCCAGCAGCTTCGGCGGGAGGGATCAGCCCCAGCATTTT.

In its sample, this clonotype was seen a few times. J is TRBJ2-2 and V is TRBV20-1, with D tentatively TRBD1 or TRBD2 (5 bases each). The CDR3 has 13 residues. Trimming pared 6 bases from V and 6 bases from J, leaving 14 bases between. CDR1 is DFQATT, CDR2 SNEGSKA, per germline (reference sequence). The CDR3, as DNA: TGCAGTGCCCGGGACCCTAGGGCCGGGGAGCTGTTTTTT. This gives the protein CSARDPRAGELFF.

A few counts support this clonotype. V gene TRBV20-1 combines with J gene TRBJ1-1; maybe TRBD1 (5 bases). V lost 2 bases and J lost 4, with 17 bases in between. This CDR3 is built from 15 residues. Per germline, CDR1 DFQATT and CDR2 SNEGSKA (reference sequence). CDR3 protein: CSARRLDIDGTEAFF. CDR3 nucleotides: TGCAGTGCTAGACGTTTGGACATTGACGGCACTGAAGCTTTCTTT.

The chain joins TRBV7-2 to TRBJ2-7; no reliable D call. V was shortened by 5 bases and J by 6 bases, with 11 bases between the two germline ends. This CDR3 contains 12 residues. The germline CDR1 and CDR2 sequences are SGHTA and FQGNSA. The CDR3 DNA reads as TGTGCCAGCAGCAGGGCTTGGGGCGAGCAGTACTTC. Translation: CASSRAWGEQYF.

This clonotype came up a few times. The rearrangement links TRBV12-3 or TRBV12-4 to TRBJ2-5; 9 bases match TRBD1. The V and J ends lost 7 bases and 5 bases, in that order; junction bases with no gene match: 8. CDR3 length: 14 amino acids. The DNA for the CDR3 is TGTGCCAGCACCCTGGGACAGGGTGGGGAGACCCAGTACTTC. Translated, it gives CASTLGQGGETQYF.

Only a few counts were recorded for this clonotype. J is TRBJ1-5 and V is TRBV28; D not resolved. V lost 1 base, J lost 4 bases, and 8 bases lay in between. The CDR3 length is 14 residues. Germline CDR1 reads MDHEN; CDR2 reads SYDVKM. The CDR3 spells CASSLYAENQPQHF. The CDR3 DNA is TGTGCCAGCAGTTTATACGCAGAGAATCAGCCCCAGCATTTT.

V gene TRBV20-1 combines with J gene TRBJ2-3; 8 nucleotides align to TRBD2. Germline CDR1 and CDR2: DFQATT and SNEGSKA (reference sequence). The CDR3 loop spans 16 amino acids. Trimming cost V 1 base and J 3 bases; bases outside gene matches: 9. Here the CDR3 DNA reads TGCAGTGCTAGAGCTGGGACTAGACGAAGTACAGATACGCAGTATTTT. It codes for CSARAGTRRSTDTQYF.

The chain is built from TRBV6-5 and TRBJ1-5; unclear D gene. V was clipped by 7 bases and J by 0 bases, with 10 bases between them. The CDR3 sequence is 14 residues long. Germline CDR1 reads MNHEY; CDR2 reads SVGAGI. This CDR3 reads CASKLTVSNQPQHF. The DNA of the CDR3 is TGTGCCAGCAAGCTAACAGTTAGCAATCAGCCCCAGCATTTT.

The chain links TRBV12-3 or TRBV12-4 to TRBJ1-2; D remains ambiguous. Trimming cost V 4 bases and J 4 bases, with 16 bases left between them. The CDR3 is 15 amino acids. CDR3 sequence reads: CASSYSPGFTYGYTF. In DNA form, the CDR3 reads TGTGCCAGCAGTTATTCACCAGGTTTTACCTATGGCTACACCTTC.

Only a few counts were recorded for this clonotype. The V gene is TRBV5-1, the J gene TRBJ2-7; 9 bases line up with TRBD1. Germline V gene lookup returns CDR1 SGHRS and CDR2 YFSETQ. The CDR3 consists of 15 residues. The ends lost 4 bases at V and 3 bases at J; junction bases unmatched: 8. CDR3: CASSPGGGQGYEQYF. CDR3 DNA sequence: TGCGCCAGCAGCCCTGGTGGGGGACAGGGCTACGAGCAGTACTTC.

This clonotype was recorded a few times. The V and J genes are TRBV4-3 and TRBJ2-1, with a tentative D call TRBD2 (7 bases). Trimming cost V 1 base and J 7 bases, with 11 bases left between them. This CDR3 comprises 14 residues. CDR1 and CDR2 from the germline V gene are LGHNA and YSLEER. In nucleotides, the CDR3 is TGCGCCAGCAGCCAAGTCGGGGGGCGAAATGAGCAGTTCTTC. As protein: CASSQVGGRNEQFF.

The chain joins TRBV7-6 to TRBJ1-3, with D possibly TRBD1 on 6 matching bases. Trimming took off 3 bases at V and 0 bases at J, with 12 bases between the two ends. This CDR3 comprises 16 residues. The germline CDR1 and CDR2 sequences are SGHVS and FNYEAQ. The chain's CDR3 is CASSLTGPSSGNTIYF. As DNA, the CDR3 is TGTGCCAGCAGCTTGACAGGACCGAGCTCTGGAAACACCATATATTTT.

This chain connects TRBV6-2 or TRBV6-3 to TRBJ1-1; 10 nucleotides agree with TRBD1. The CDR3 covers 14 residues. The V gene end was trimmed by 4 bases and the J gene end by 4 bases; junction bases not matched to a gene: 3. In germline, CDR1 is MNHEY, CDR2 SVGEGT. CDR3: CASSWTGGSTEAFF. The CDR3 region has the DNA TGTGCCAGCAGTTGGACAGGGGGGAGCACTGAAGCTTTCTTT.

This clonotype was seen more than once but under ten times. CDR3 in amino acids: CSAKGVGPPGFF. CDR3 DNA sequence: TGCAGTGCTAAGGGGGTTGGGCCCCCGGGGTTCTTC. The chain joins TRBV20-1 to TRBJ2-1; D possibly corresponds to TRBD1 (6 bases). Germline V gives CDR1 DFQATT, CDR2 SNEGSKA (reference sequence). This CDR3 contains 12 residues. V was pared by 4 bases and J by 15 bases, with 19 bases between.